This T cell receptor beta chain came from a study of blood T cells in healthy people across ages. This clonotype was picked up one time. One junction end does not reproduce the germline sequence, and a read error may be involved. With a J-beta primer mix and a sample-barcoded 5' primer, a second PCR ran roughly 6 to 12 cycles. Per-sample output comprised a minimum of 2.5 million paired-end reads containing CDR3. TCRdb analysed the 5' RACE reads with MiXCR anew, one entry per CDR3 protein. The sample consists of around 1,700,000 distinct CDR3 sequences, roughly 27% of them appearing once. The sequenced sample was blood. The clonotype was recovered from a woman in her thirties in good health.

CDR3 DNA: TGCCGTGCTCCCAATCACATGTACGAGCAGTACTTC. Protein product: CRAPNHMYEQYF. The chain joins TRBV20-1 to TRBJ2-7; D unclear. Germline loops: CDR1 DFQATT, CDR2 SNEGSKA (reference sequence). There are 12 residues in the CDR3.